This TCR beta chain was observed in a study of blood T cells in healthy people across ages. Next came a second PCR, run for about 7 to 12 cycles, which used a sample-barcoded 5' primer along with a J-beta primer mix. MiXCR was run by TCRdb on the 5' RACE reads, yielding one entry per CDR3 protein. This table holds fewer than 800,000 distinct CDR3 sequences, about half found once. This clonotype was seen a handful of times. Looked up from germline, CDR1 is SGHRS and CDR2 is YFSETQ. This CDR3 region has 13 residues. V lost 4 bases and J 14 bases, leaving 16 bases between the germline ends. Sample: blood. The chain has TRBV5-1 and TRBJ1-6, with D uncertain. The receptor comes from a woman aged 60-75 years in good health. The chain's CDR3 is CASSQVGESALHF. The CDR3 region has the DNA TGCGCCAGCAGCCAGGTTGGGGAATCAGCCCTCCACTTT.